The present TCR beta chain was sequenced within a study of T-cell reconstitution after alpha-beta-depleted transplantation in children. The TCRbeta library incorporated unique molecular identifiers. TCRdb analysed the PCR reads with MiXCR anew, one entry per CDR3 protein. The sample carries around 370,000 distinct CDR3 sequences, under 20% recorded once. This clonotype was observed a few times. Its antigen is as yet unknown. The ends were cut back, 0 bases at V and 4 bases at J, with 10 bases in the middle. This CDR3 spans 14 amino acids. Per germline, CDR1 SGHRS and CDR2 YFSETQ. Study-level points and caveats: T-cell counts and diversity at one year post-transplant came mainly from newly produced T cells. Some patients owed their high day-60 TCRbeta diversity to surviving recipient T cells and thymic progenitors. Alpha-beta T cells about two months after transplant reportedly derived from several hundred expanded graft clones.

The chain carries TRBV5-1 and TRBJ1-1; D not certain. This sequence was found in a male patient aged 2-15 years who had a stem cell transplant for acute lymphoblastic leukemia, so the T cells may come from the graft donor. The source was PBMCs, mostly from graft donor cells, collected 360 days after TCRalphabeta/CD19-depleted stem cell transplant. The DNA for the CDR3 is TGCGCCAGCAGCTTGGCGCCCCCGCGCACTGAAGCTTTCTTT. Translating gives CASSLAPPRTEAFF.